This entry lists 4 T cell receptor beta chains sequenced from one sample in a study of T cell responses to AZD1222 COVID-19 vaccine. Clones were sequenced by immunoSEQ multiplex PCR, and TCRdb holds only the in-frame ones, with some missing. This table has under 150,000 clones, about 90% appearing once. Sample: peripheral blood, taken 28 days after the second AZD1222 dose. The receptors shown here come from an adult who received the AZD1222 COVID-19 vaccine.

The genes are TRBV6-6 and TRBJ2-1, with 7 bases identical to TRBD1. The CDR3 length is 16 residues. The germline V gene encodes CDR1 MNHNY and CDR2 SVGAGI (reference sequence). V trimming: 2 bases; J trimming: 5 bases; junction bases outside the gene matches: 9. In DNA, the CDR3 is TGTGCCAGCAGTTACCCCTTGGGACAGAGTCACAATGAGCAGTTCTTC. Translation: CASSYPLGQSHNEQFF.

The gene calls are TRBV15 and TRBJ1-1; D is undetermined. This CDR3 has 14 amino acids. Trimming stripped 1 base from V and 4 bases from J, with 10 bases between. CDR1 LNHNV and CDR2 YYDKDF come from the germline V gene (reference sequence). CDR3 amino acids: CATSRVQVTTEAFF. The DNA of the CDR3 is TGTGCCACCAGCAGAGTGCAGGTTACCACTGAAGCTTTCTTT.

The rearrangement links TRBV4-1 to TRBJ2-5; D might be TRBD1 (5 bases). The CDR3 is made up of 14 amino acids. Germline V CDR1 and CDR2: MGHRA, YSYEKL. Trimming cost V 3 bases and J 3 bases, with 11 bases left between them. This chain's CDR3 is CASSHGHPKETQYF. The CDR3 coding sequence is TGCGCCAGCAGCCATGGACATCCAAAAGAGACCCAGTACTTC.

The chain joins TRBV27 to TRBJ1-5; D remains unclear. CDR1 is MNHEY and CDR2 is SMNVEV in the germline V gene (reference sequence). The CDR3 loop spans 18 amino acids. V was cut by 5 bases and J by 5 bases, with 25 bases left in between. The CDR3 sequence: CASSLTHLLGIGHQPQHF. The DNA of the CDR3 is TGTGCCAGCAGTCTGACCCACCTTTTAGGGATCGGGCATCAGCCCCAGCATTTT.